These 18 T cell receptor beta chains share one sample of origin, sequenced in a study of PD-1 blockade in classical Hodgkin lymphoma (dated by TCRdb to 2020 to 2022). The library was obtained by the immunoSEQ multiplex PCR assay. TCRdb retrieved this table from immuneACCESS and kept in-frame rearrangements only. Not all clones are present; in checked studies, unresolved V genes account for under half, and no reason is known for the remainder. Recorded for this sample are 70,000 to 80,000 clones; 90% to 95% of them occurred a single time. The top ten clonotypes cover about 8% of the sample. The sample's time point label, in plain terms: cycle 1 day 1 (C1D1), immediately before nivolumab initiation. All trial patients had relapsed after autologous stem cell transplantation, with cohorts A, B and C differing in prior brentuximab vedotin exposure. This specimen was peripheral blood mononuclear cells (PBMCs), taken at baseline. These receptors were collected from a human donor with classical Hodgkin lymphoma.

This chain joins TRBV27 and TRBJ1-2; TRBD1 aligns across 11 bases. J lost 8 bases, V lost 0 bases, and 5 bases had no gene match. CDR1 and CDR2 from the germline V gene are MNHEY and SMNVEV (reference sequence). This CDR3 spans 15 amino acids. The CDR3 is CASSLSWGQGDGYTF. CDR3 nucleotide sequence: TGTGCCAGCAGTTTATCCTGGGGACAGGGGGACGGCTACACCTTC.

This clone was recorded only once. The chain couples TRBV2 to TRBJ2-1; 14 bases are shared with TRBD2. The CDR3 has 20 residues. With V trimmed by 7 bases and J by 4 bases, 18 bases remained unmatched. Germline CDR1 SNHLY, CDR2 FYNNEI. CDR3 region: CASTLFGGTSGSFPYNEQFF. CDR3 nucleotide sequence: TGTGCCAGCACCCTTTTCGGGGGGACTAGCGGGAGTTTCCCTTACAATGAGCAGTTCTTC.

The chain uses TRBV7-9 and TRBJ1-1, with TRBD1 matching over 7 bases. Germline V CDR1 and CDR2: SEHNR, FQNEAQ (reference sequence). The V segment lost 1 base and the J segment 6 bases; nucleotides outside the gene matches: 8. The CDR3 length is 15 residues. The CDR3: CASSLVGQGVAEAFF. In DNA, the CDR3 is TGTGCCAGCAGCTTAGTTGGGCAGGGGGTAGCTGAAGCTTTCTTT.

The J gene is TRBJ2-7, the V gene TRBV14, with 7 bases matching TRBD1. In germline, CDR1 is SGHDN, CDR2 FVKESK. The ends lost 5 bases at V and 6 bases at J; junction bases unmatched: 10. This CDR3 is 14 amino acids long. The CDR3 coding sequence is TGTGCCAGCAGCGCTACAGGGGAATCGGGCGAGCAGTACTTC. Protein: CASSATGESGEQYF.

This chain links TRBV5-1 with TRBJ1-6, with D unclear. CDR3 length equals 17 residues. From germline, CDR1 is SGHRS and CDR2 YFSETQ. Trimming took 4 bases from V and 2 from J, leaving 16 bases between them. CDR3 bases: TGCGCCAGCAGCGCCGCCACCCCCGGGACCTATAATTCACCCCTCCACTTT. Encoded protein: CASSAATPGTYNSPLHF.

V gene TRBV13 combines with J gene TRBJ1-2; D perhaps matches TRBD1 (6 bases). Per the germline V gene, CDR1 is PRHDT and CDR2 is FYEKMQ (reference sequence). The CDR3 has 14 residues. Trimming took 6 bases from V and 2 from J, leaving 13 bases between them. The CDR3: CASRSGQNNYGYTF. The CDR3 nucleotides read TGTGCCAGCAGGTCCGGACAGAACAACTATGGCTACACCTTC.

CDR3 protein: CASKSTGGGSEKLFF. CDR3 sequence (DNA): TGTGCCAGTAAATCGACAGGGGGCGGATCTGAAAAACTGTTTTTT. This chain connects TRBV19 to TRBJ1-4; 10 bases agree with TRBD1. The CDR3 runs to 15 residues. Trimming removed 7 bases from V and 7 bases from J; junction bases left unmatched: 9. The germline V gene encodes CDR1 LNHDA and CDR2 SQIVND (reference sequence).

V is TRBV27 and J is TRBJ2-3, with TRBD1 matching 7 bases. This CDR3 has 15 residues. Germline CDR1 is MNHEY and CDR2 is SMNVEV (reference sequence). V trimming: 5 bases; J trimming: 5 bases; junction bases outside the gene matches: 10. CDR3 amino acids: CASSHTTGIQDTQYF. CDR3 nucleotides: TGTGCCAGCAGTCACACGACAGGGATTCAAGATACGCAGTATTTT.

This chain links TRBV10-3 with TRBJ1-5, with a weak D call TRBD1 (5 bases). Germline V gene sequence: CDR1 ENHRY, CDR2 SYGVKD. V dropped 2 bases and J dropped 0 bases, with 14 bases sitting between them. The CDR3 is 17 residues long. The CDR3 DNA is TGTGCCATCAGTGAGGGACGGGGGACGGATAGCAATCAGCCCCAGCATTTT. Translated, it gives CAISEGRGTDSNQPQHF.

The CDR3 loop is CARGTASYEQYF. CDR3 DNA sequence: TGCGCCAGGGGGACAGCCAGCTACGAGCAGTACTTC. This chain links TRBV23-1 with TRBJ2-7, with 7 bases identical to TRBD1. TRBV23-1 is sorted into the ORF group, with uncertain function. This CDR3 comprises 12 residues. The trim removed 9 bases at V and 3 bases at J, leaving 5 bases unmatched.

The V gene is TRBV29-1, the J gene TRBJ1-1; 9 nucleotides match TRBD1. This CDR3 has 14 amino acids. The J segment lost 3 bases and the V segment lost 6 bases, leaving 8 bases of the junction unmatched. The germline CDR1 and CDR2 sequences are SQVTM and ANQGSEA. The CDR3 loop reads CSVKQGAVDTEAFF. CDR3 bases: TGCAGCGTAAAACAGGGGGCAGTAGACACTGAAGCTTTCTTT.

Only one count was recorded for this clone. This chain connects TRBV11-3 to TRBJ2-1; 8 positions agree with TRBD2. This CDR3 contains 16 residues. Looked up from germline, CDR1 is SGHNT and CDR2 is YENEEA. Losses at the gene ends were 3 bases for V and 4 bases for J; bases not matched to a gene: 8. The DNA of the CDR3 is TGTGCCAGCAGCTTGGGACGGGGGGGCCTGTACAATGAGCAGTTCTTC. Residues: CASSLGRGGLYNEQFF.

This clone was counted a single time. This rearrangement joins TRBV15 to TRBJ2-3, with 12 bases lining up with TRBD2. The CDR3 has 17 amino acids. J lost 0 bases, V lost 6 bases, and 7 bases had no gene match. Germline V gene lookup returns CDR1 LNHNV and CDR2 YYDKDF (reference sequence). The CDR3, as DNA: TGTGCCACCAGTCCGACTAGCGGGAGTTCTAGCACAGATACGCAGTATTTT. Translation: CATSPTSGSSSTDTQYF.

This rearrangement joins TRBV28 to TRBJ1-3; weak D call: TRBD1 (5 bases). V was trimmed by 4 bases and J by 0 bases, leaving 16 bases between them. This CDR3 contains 17 residues. Germline lookup yields CDR1 MDHEN and CDR2 SYDVKM. As DNA, the CDR3 is TGTGCCAGCAGTTGGGACCTCGGTGAGTTCTCTGGAAACACCATATATTTT. Translation gives CASSWDLGEFSGNTIYF.

This chain connects TRBV5-1 to TRBJ1-3; D might be TRBD1 (5 bases). The CDR3 consists of 16 residues. CDR1 is SGHRS and CDR2 is YFSETQ in the germline V gene. Trimming stripped 4 bases from V and 0 bases from J, with 14 bases between. The CDR3 DNA reads TGCGCCAGCAGCGTACAGGAGATCAGCTCTGGAAACACCATATATTTT. Translated: CASSVQEISSGNTIYF.

This clone has a single count. At one end, the junction sequence differs from germline, possibly due to a read error. The chain uses TRBV9 and TRBJ2-7; TRBD1 or TRBD2 may be the D gene (5 bases each). Germline V lookup: CDR1 SGDLS, CDR2 YYNGEE. CDR3 length: 15 amino acids. DNA of the CDR3: TGTACCAGCAGTGCCGCTGGGGGTTCCTCCTACGAGCAGTACTTC. Translation: CTSSAAGGSSYEQYF.

This clone was picked up a small number of times. The rearrangement uses TRBV7-3 and TRBJ2-2; 12 nucleotides line up with TRBD2. Per the germline V gene, CDR1 is SGHTA and CDR2 is FQGTGA. With V trimmed by 4 bases and J by 5 bases, 5 bases remained unmatched. The CDR3 is 16 amino acids. The CDR3 here is CASSSGLAGRTGELFF. The CDR3 DNA sequence: TGTGCCAGCAGCTCAGGACTAGCGGGAAGGACCGGGGAGCTGTTTTTT.

This CDR3 reads CASSFTGTGRYEQYF. For the CDR3, the DNA is TGTGCCAGCAGTTTTACCGGGACAGGCCGGTACGAGCAGTACTTC. The V and J genes are TRBV27 and TRBJ2-7, with TRBD1 matching 8 bases. Germline trimming cut 3 bases from V and 4 bases from J; bases unmatched to any gene: 8. This CDR3 spans 15 amino acids. Germline-derived CDR1 and CDR2 are MNHEY and SMNVEV (reference sequence).